This TCR beta chain was observed in a study of blood T cell repertoires in COVID-19. TCRdb's table, derived via immunoSEQ multiplex PCR, lists solely in-frame clones and lacks some. The repertoire holds about 310,000 clones, with about nine tenths as singletons. The cohort comprised adults aged about 18 to 89 years residing in approximately 22 US areas. The material sequenced was PBMCs or T cells enriched from blood (not recorded which). The clonotype originates from a woman aged 18-29 years who had recovered from COVID-19.

The CDR3 bases are TGTGCCTGGAGTAAGGCAGGGAATGAAAAACTGTTTTTT. Encoded protein: CAWSKAGNEKLFF. This chain links TRBV30 with TRBJ1-4; D may be TRBD1 (5 bases). This CDR3 comprises 13 residues. V lost 2 bases, J lost 5 bases, and 9 bases lay in between. In germline, CDR1 is GTSNPN, CDR2 SVGIG (reference sequence).